In this sample, the clone carrying this T cell receptor beta chain turned up once. What it binds is not known. The data are from a study of cytomegalovirus exposure and HLA in healthy donors. Study-wide points: In a later analysis, HLA-associated beta chains showed higher expansion and lower generation probabilities than comparable chains.

Looked up from germline, CDR1 is MNHEY and CDR2 is SVGAGI. The CDR3 totals 13 residues. The V and J ends lost 5 bases and 0 bases respectively, with 8 bases between them. PCR used 60 Vbeta primers and 13 Jbeta primers. Repertoires were generated with immunoSEQ multiplex PCR, while TCRdb's copy carries only in-frame clones and drops some. This sample has over 150,000 clones, with approximately 80% found just once. The source material was PBMCs. The receptor's source is a man aged 25 to 45 in good health and CMV-seropositive. The gene calls are TRBV6-5 and TRBJ2-7, with D possibly TRBD1 on 5 matching bases. CDR3 amino acids: CASSTGPSYEQYF. CDR3 bases: TGTGCCAGCAGTACAGGTCCCTCCTACGAGCAGTACTTC.